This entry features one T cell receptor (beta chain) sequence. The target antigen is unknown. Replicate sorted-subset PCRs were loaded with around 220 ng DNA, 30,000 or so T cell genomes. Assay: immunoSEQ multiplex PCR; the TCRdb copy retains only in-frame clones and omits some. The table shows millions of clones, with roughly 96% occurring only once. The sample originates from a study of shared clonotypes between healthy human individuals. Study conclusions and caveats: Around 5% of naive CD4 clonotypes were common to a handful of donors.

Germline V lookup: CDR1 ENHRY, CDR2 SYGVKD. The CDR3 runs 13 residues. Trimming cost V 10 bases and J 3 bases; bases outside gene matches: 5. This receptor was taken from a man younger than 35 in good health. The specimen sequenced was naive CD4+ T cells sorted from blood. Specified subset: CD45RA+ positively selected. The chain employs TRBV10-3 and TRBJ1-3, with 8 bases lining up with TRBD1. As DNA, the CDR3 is TGTGCCACGACAGGGGCGAATGGAAACACCATATATTTT. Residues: CATTGANGNTIYF.